This TCR beta chain was sequenced for a study of identical twins. Study-level results: Models predicted too little out-of-frame TCR alpha sharing in monozygotic twins.

Remarks on this clonotype: Its antigen is as yet unknown.

TCRdb redid the calling of the 5' RACE reads with MiXCR, one entry per CDR3 protein. The sample consists of around 250,000 distinct CDR3 sequences, 6.5% of them appearing once. V was clipped by 6 bases and J by 3 bases, with 18 bases between them. Per germline, CDR1 MNHEY and CDR2 SVGEGT. This CDR3 region has 16 residues. With no exceptions, donors were healthy Caucasians. A further study also used this sample, focusing on T cells expressing NK-cell markers. That paper notes: Underlying the TCR beta repertoires were sorted CD3+CD56+NKG2C+, CD3+CD56+NKG2C- and CD3+CD56-NKG2C+ T cells. Expanded clones of NKG2C+ T cells had an unclear HCMV specificity.

The source of this sequence is a young woman in good health. The rearrangement joins TRBV6-2 or TRBV6-3 to TRBJ2-1; a weak D match, TRBD2 (5 bases). The material sequenced was CD8+ T cells sorted from blood. The CDR3: CASRSNPASYYNEQFF. Here the CDR3 DNA reads TGTGCCAGCAGGTCCAACCCAGCTAGCTACTACAATGAGCAGTTCTTC.